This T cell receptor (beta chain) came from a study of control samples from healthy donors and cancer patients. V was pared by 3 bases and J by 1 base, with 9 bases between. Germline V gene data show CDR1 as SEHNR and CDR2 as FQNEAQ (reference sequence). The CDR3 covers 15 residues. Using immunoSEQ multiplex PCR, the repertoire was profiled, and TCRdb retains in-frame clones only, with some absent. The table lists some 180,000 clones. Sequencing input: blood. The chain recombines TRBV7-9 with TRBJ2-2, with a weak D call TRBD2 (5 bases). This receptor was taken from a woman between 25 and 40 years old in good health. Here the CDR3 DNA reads TGTGCCAGCAGCTTCCTAGCAGGGAACACCGGGGAGCTGTTTTTT. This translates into CASSFLAGNTGELFF.